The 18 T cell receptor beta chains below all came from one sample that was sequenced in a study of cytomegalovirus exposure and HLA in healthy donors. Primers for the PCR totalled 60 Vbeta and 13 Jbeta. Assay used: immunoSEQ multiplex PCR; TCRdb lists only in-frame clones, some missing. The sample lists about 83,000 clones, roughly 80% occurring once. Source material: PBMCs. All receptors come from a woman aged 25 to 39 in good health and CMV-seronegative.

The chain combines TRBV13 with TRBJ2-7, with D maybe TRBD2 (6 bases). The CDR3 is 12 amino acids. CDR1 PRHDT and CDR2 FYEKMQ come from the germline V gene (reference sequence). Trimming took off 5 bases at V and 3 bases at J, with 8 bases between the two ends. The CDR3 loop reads CASSRRGYEQYF. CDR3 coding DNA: TGTGCCAGCAGCCGGAGGGGCTACGAGCAGTACTTC.

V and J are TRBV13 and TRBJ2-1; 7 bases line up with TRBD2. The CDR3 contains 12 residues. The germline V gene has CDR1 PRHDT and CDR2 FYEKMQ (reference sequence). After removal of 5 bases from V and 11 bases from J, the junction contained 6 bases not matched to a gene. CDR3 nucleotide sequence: TGTGCCAGCAGCATGGGACTAAAGAAGCAGTTCTTC. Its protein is CASSMGLKKQFF.

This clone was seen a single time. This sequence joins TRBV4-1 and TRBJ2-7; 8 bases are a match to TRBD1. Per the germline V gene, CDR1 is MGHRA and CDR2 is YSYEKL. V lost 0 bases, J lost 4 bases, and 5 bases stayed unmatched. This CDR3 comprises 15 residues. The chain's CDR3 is CASSQEFRGPYEQYF. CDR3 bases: TGCGCCAGCAGCCAAGAATTCAGGGGGCCATACGAGCAGTACTTC.

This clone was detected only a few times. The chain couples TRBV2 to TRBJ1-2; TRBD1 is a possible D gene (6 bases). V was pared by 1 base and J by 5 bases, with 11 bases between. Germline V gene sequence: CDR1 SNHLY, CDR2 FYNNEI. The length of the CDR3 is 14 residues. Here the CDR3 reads CASSEEGGLYGYTF. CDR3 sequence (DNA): TGTGCCAGCAGTGAAGAAGGGGGATTATATGGCTACACCTTC.

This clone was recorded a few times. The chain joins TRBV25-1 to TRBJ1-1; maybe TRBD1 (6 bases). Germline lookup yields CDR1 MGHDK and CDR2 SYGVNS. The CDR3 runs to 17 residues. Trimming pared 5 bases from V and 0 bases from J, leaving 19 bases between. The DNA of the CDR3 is TGTGCCAGCAGTCCGAAAGGACCGGGACAAGTGAACACTGAAGCTTTCTTT. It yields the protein CASSPKGPGQVNTEAFF.

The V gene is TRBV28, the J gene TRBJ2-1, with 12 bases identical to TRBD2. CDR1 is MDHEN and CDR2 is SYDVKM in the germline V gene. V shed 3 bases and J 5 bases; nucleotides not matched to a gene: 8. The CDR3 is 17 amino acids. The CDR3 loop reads CASSFLASGRENNEQFF. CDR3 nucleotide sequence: TGTGCCAGCAGTTTTCTGGCTAGCGGGAGGGAAAACAATGAGCAGTTCTTC.

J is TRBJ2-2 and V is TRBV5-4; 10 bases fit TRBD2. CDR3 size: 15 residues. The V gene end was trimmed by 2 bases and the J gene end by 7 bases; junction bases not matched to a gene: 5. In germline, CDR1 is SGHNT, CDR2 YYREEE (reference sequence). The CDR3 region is CASSLLAGSVGELFF. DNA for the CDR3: TGTGCCAGCAGCTTACTAGCGGGATCGGTCGGGGAGCTGTTTTTT.

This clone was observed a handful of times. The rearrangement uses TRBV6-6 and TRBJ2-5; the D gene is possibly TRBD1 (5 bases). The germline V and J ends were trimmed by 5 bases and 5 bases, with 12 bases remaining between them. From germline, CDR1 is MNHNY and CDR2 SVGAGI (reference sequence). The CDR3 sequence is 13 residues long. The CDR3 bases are TGTGCCAGCAGTGTCTTTGGGGCGGAGACCCAGTACTTC. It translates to CASSVFGAETQYF.

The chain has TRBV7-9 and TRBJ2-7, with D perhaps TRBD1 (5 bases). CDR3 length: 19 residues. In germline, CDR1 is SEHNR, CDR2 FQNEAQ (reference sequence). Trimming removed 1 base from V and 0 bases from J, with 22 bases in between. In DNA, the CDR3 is TGTGCCAGCAGCTTAGGGGCGACAGATTCCGGGTGGTCCTCCTACGAGCAGTACTTC. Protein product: CASSLGATDSGWSSYEQYF.

This chain's CDR3 is CASSLAAPGQNQPQHF. CDR3 DNA: TGTGCCAGCAGCTTAGCTGCACCGGGACAGAATCAGCCCCAGCATTTT. The rearrangement joins TRBV7-6 to TRBJ1-5; 7 bases align to TRBD1. The CDR3 runs 16 residues. Losses at the gene ends were 0 bases for V and 4 bases for J; bases not matched to a gene: 6. Germline V gene sequence: CDR1 SGHVS, CDR2 FNYEAQ.

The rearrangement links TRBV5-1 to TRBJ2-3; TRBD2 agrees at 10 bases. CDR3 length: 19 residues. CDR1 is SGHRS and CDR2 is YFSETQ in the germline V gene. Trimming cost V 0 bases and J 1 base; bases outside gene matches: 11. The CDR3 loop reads CASSLELAGFSSRTDTQYF. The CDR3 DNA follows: TGCGCCAGCAGCTTGGAACTAGCGGGATTCTCAAGCCGCACAGATACGCAGTATTTT.

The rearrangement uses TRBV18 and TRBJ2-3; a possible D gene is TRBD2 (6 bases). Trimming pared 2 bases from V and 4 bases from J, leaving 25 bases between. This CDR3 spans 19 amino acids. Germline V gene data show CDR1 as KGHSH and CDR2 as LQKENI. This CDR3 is CASSPSLQRQTPSADTQYF. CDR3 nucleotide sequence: TGTGCCAGCTCACCATCATTGCAACGGCAGACCCCTAGCGCAGATACGCAGTATTTT.

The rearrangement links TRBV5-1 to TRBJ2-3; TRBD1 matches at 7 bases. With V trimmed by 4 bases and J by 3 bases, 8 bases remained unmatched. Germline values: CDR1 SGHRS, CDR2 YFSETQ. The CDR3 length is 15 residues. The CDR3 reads CASSQGDPRTDTQYF. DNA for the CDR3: TGCGCCAGCAGCCAGGGGGACCCAAGGACAGATACGCAGTATTTT.

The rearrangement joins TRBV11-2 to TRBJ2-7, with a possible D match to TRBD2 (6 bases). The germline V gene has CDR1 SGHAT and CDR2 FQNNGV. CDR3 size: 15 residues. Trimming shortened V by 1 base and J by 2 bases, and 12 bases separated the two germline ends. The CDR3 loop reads CASSLGGAPTYEQYF. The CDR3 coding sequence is TGTGCCAGCAGCTTAGGCGGGGCCCCCACCTACGAGCAGTACTTC.

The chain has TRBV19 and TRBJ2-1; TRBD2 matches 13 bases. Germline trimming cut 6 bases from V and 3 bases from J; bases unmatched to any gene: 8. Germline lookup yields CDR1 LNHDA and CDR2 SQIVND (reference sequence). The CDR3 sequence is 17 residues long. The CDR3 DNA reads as TGTGCCAGTAGACCTCTTTGGACTAGCGGGAGCTACAATGAGCAGTTCTTC. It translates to CASRPLWTSGSYNEQFF.

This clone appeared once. This CDR3 reads CASSEAFGQGGLSYEQYF. The CDR3 nucleotides are TGTGCCAGCAGTGAAGCGTTTGGACAGGGAGGACTATCCTACGAGCAGTACTTC. This chain uses TRBV2 with TRBJ2-7, with 8 bases aligning to TRBD1. The germline gives CDR1 SNHLY, CDR2 FYNNEI. The CDR3 loop spans 18 amino acids. After removal of 0 bases from V and 1 base from J, the junction contained 11 bases not matched to a gene. Full variable domain (remainder filled in from reference TRBV2 and TRBJ2-7): EPEVTQTPSHQVTQMGQEVILRCVPISNHLYFYWYRQILGQKVEFLVSFYNNEISEKSEIFDDQFSVERPDGSNFTLKIRSTKLEDSAMYFCASSEAFGQGGLSYEQYFGPGTRLTVT.

The CDR3 bases are TGTGCCAGCAGTCAACTTAATTACGAGCAGTACTTC. It is translated as CASSQLNYEQYF. The genes are TRBV6-1 and TRBJ2-7; D gene ambiguous. Germline lookup yields CDR1 MNHNS and CDR2 SASEGT. Trimming removed 5 bases from V and 4 bases from J, with 9 bases in between. The CDR3 length is 12 residues.

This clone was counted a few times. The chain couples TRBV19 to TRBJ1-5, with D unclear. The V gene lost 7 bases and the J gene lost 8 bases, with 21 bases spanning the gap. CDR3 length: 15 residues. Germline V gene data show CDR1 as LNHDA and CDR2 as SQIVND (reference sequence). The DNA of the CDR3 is TGTGCCAGTACTAGGGAGGTTCGGGGTACGGAGCCCCAGCATTTT. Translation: CASTREVRGTEPQHF. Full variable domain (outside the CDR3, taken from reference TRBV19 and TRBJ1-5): DGGITQSPKYLFRKEGQNVTLSCEQNLNHDAMYWYRQDPGQGLRLIYYSQIVNDFQKGDIAEGYSVSREKKESFPLTVTSAQKNPTAFYLCASTREVRGTEPQHFGDGTRLSIL.